The 15 T cell receptor beta chains presented below share a single source sample, sequenced in a study of blood T cells in healthy people across ages. Primed by a sample-barcoded 5' primer and a J-beta primer mix, a second PCR proceeded for 7 to 11 cycles. TCRdb re-analysed the 5' RACE reads in MiXCR, keeping a single row per CDR3 protein. This sample has 1.5 million to 1.8 million distinct CDR3 sequences; 35% to 45% occur once, and the top ten carry over 3.5%. The specimen was blood. The receptors were gathered from a woman under 30 in good health.

This clonotype was picked up a small number of times. The CDR3 DNA follows: TGTGCTAGTCAACGGGACAGGGTTAACAATGAGCAGTTCTTC. Its protein product is CASQRDRVNNEQFF. The genes are TRBV12-5 and TRBJ2-1; TRBD1 matches 9 bases. This CDR3 region has 14 residues. The germline gives CDR1 LGHNT, CDR2 FRNRAP. V was pared by 8 bases and J by 5 bases, with 7 bases of the junction left unmatched.

As to this clonotype: Compared with germline, one end of the junction differs, possibly owing to a read error. The chain combines TRBV3-1 with TRBJ1-4, with no clear D. The CDR3 has 13 amino acids. Germline CDR1 and CDR2: LGHDT and YNNKEL (reference sequence). The CDR3 sequence is CANSQGGIEKLFF. The DNA of the CDR3 is TGTGCCAACAGCCAAGGAGGGATTGAAAAACTGTTTTTT. The entire variable domain, with the rest obtained from reference TRBV3-1 and TRBJ1-4, is as follows: DTAVSQTPKYLVTQMGNDKSIKCEQNLGHDTMYWYKQDSKKFLKIMFSYNNKELIINETVPNRFSPKSPDKAHLNLHINSLELGDSAVYFCANSQGGIEKLFFGSGTQLSVL.

This clonotype showed up just a few times. The chain links TRBV7-9 to TRBJ1-1, with 7 bases aligning to TRBD1. In germline, CDR1 is SEHNR, CDR2 FQNEAQ (reference sequence). J gave up 2 bases and V 5 bases, and 5 bases lay outside the gene matches. There are 14 residues in the CDR3. The chain's CDR3 is CASSRTGPNTEAFF. CDR3 bases: TGTGCCAGCAGCCGGACAGGCCCCAACACTGAAGCTTTCTTT.

This clonotype came up many times. The rearrangement joins TRBV6-8 to TRBJ2-1; the D gene is possibly TRBD2 (6 bases). The germline gives CDR1 MNHGY, CDR2 SAAAGT. The CDR3 has 16 residues. Trimming took off 9 bases at V and 4 bases at J, with 22 bases between the two ends. Written as DNA, the CDR3 is TGTGCCAGTTCTGTCTGTGCGGGGCAAACTTACAATGAGCAGTTCTTC. Amino acids: CASSVCAGQTYNEQFF.

A few counts support this clonotype. J is TRBJ1-5 and V is TRBV14; D is ambiguous. Germline V lookup: CDR1 SGHDN, CDR2 FVKESK. This CDR3 is built from 14 residues. V was shortened by 5 bases and J by 6 bases, with 14 bases between the two germline ends. The CDR3 loop is CASSETTPGQPQHF. The CDR3 coding sequence is TGTGCCAGCAGCGAAACAACGCCGGGTCAGCCCCAGCATTTT.

This clonotype was observed a few times. This sequence joins TRBV20-1 and TRBJ1-4; 12 bases map to TRBD1. Germline CDR1 reads DFQATT; CDR2 reads SNEGSKA (reference sequence). V shed 4 bases and J 3 bases; nucleotides not matched to a gene: 12. CDR3 length equals 18 residues. In DNA, the CDR3 is TGCAGTGCTAAGCCCCGGGGGACAGGGGGCTTGTCTAATGAAAAACTGTTTTTT. Protein sequence: CSAKPRGTGGLSNEKLFF.

The DNA for the CDR3 is TGTGCCAGCAGTTATCGGGACCATAACCGGGAGACCCAGTACTTC. Translation gives CASSYRDHNRETQYF. This sequence joins TRBV6-2 or TRBV6-3 and TRBJ2-5; D is tentatively TRBD1 or TRBD2 (5 bases each). Germline V gene data show CDR1 as MNHEY and CDR2 as SVGEGT. Trimming took off 3 bases at V and 5 bases at J, with 16 bases between the two ends. The CDR3 has 15 residues.

This sequence joins TRBV25-1 and TRBJ1-1; 9 bases match TRBD1. Losses at the gene ends were 1 base for V and 4 bases for J; bases not matched to a gene: 13. The germline CDR1 and CDR2 sequences are MGHDK and SYGVNS. The length of the CDR3 is 18 residues. DNA for the CDR3: TGTGCCAGCAGTGAATCAAGCGGACAGGGGTTGGGGGGCACTGAAGCTTTCTTT. As protein: CASSESSGQGLGGTEAFF.

The chain couples TRBV9 to TRBJ1-2; D remains ambiguous. Looked up from germline, CDR1 is SGDLS and CDR2 is YYNGEE. V lost 7 bases and J 4 bases, leaving 11 bases between the germline ends. This CDR3 is 12 amino acids long. The CDR3 is CASAMASYGYTF. The DNA for the CDR3 is TGTGCCAGCGCCATGGCGTCCTATGGCTACACCTTC.

This chain joins TRBV30 and TRBJ1-6; D unresolved. Trimming removed 4 bases from V and 7 bases from J, with 14 bases in between. CDR1 is GTSNPN and CDR2 is SVGIG in the germline V gene (reference sequence). The CDR3 is 14 amino acids. The CDR3 DNA is TGTGCCTGGACTCACCGGGCCCAAAATTCACCCCTCCACTTT. It yields the protein CAWTHRAQNSPLHF.

V is TRBV28 and J is TRBJ2-1; D is undetermined. The V and J ends lost 7 bases and 0 bases respectively, with 13 bases between them. The CDR3 spans 15 residues. In germline, CDR1 is MDHEN, CDR2 SYDVKM. CDR3 amino acids: CASMSLLSSYNEQFF. The CDR3 DNA reads as TGTGCCAGCATGTCCCTACTAAGCTCCTACAATGAGCAGTTCTTC.

This clonotype was observed a single time. The rearrangement joins TRBV4-3 to TRBJ2-4, with 8 bases identical to TRBD2. Matching the DNA end better, TRBJ2-5 makes the J call doubtful. The CDR3 is made up of 17 amino acids. CDR1 and CDR2 (germline): LGHNA, YSLEER. CDR3 sequence reads: CASSQDVPGGRQETQYF. The CDR3 DNA is TGCGCCAGCAGCCAAGATGTCCCGGGGGGGCGGCAAGAGACCCAGTACTTC.

The chain is built from TRBV4-3 and TRBJ1-1, with a weak D call TRBD1 (5 bases). The V gene's germline CDR1 is LGHNA and CDR2 YSLEER. This CDR3 contains 15 residues. Between the trimmed V and J ends, which lost 1 base and 8 bases, there was a span of 17 bases. CDR3 sequence: CASSQAGHPPAEAFF. The CDR3 nucleotides read TGCGCCAGCAGCCAAGCCGGACATCCCCCGGCCGAAGCTTTCTTT.

This clonotype was seen repeatedly, ten times or more. The V and J genes are TRBV3-1 and TRBJ2-1, with 8 bases identical to TRBD2. The germline gives CDR1 LGHDT, CDR2 YNNKEL (reference sequence). The CDR3 runs to 14 residues. V was pared by 3 bases and J by 2 bases, with 0 bases of the junction left unmatched. CDR3 sequence reads: CASSQREAYNEQFF. CDR3 DNA sequence: TGTGCCAGCAGCCAGCGGGAGGCCTACAATGAGCAGTTCTTC.

This clonotype was observed a few times. The CDR3 DNA reads TGTGCCAGCAGCTTAAATCCCCACGCGGGGTCTGGCTATGGCTACACCTTC. This codes for CASSLNPHAGSGYGYTF. This rearrangement joins TRBV7-2 to TRBJ1-2; no reliable D call. Germline-derived CDR1 and CDR2 are SGHTA and FQGNSA. This CDR3 comprises 17 residues. V shed 2 bases and J shed 4 bases, with 20 bases lying between them. Variable domain in full (rest from reference TRBV7-2 and TRBJ1-2): GAGVSQSPSNKVTEKGKDVELRCDPISGHTALYWYRQSLGQGLEFLIYFQGNSAPDKSGLPSDRFSAERTGGSVSTLTIQRTQQEDSAVYLCASSLNPHAGSGYGYTFGSGTRLTVV.